The table lists the clone carrying this TCR beta chain with a few counts. Its antigen is unidentified. The CDR3 has 15 amino acids. The junction had 7 bases not matched to a gene; V was cut back by 3 bases and J by 2 bases. From germline, CDR1 is SGHTA and CDR2 FQGNSA. The entry originates in a study of T cell repertoires in cytomegalovirus infection. Study-wide context: It can be stated that public TCR beta signatures indicated CMV infection as well as a matching HLA type. Study-level points and caveats: Using cumulative public TCR beta family frequency, the authors identified those who carried CMV together with the relevant HLA. Clonotype analysis showed dominance of the ex vivo response by HLA-C-restricted CMV-specific TCR beta clonotypes.

MiXCR, run by TCRdb on the reads, gives a single entry per CDR3 protein. The table records roughly 700,000 distinct CDR3 sequences, 33% of them present only once. The receptor was isolated from a human donor in good health (CMV status not recorded). Some clones in this sample may be carry-over from other donors' samples. This specimen consisted of cultured PBMCs, obtained from culture after CMV antigen stimulation. The V call is TRBV7-2, the J call TRBJ2-7; 7 bases map to TRBD1. The CDR3 loop reads CASSFQGVGPYEQYF. DNA for the CDR3: TGTGCCAGCAGCTTTCAGGGGGTAGGACCCTACGAGCAGTACTTC.